These T cell receptor beta chains were read from a single sample in a study of blood T cell repertoires in COVID-19. Sequencing used immunoSEQ multiplex PCR; TCRdb keeps in-frame clones, though not all of them. The table includes 85,000 to 130,000 clones, 80% to 95% detected once. Sequences were obtained from peripheral blood. The receptor set was obtained from a man between 65 and 85 years old with acute or convalescent COVID-19. Each CDR3 is given with its conserved first and last residue. The D gene is left open where the match is weak. The listing skips clone size in some rows; elsewhere it reads once, few, many or a size class.

size,D,V,J,length,CDR3,DNA
-,-,TRBV5-5,TRBJ1-1,16,CASSLAQQGRGTEAFF,TGTGCCAGCAGCTTGGCGCAACAAGGCAGAGGGACTGAAGCTTTCTTT
-,-,TRBV7-9,TRBJ1-1,12,CASSITMTEAFF,TGTGCCAGCAGTATTACAATGACTGAAGCTTTCTTT
-,-,TRBV3-1/TRBV3-2,TRBJ2-5,12,CASSPIQETQYF,TGTGCCAGCAGCCCTATCCAAGAGACCCAGTACTTC
-,-,TRBV29-1,TRBJ1-5,12,CSVASQGQPQHF,TGCAGCGTTGCCTCACAGGGACAGCCCCAGCATTTT
-,TRBD2,TRBV5-6,TRBJ2-7,15,CASSLLAGASYEQYF,TGTGCCAGCAGCTTGCTAGCGGGGGCGTCCTACGAGCAGTACTTC
-,-,TRBV28,TRBJ1-1,11,CATASSPEAFF,TGTGCCACCGCGAGCTCCCCTGAAGCTTTCTTT
-,TRBD2,TRBV12-5,TRBJ2-7,16,CASGQYGLAATYEQYF,TGTGCTAGTGGCCAGTATGGACTAGCGGCAACCTACGAGCAGTACTTC
-,TRBD1,TRBV3-1/TRBV3-2,TRBJ1-3,13,CASRDRDRNTIYF,TGTGCCAGCCGGGACAGGGACAGGAACACCATATATTTT
-,TRBD1,TRBV7-2,TRBJ1-5,15,CASSPPGTGSQPQHF,TGTGCCAGCAGTCCACCCGGGACAGGCAGCCAGCCCCAGCATTTT
-,-,TRBV18,TRBJ1-6,15,CASSPGSEGHSPLHF,TGTGCCAGCTCACCCGGCAGTGAGGGCCACTCACCCCTCCACTTT
once,-,TRBV24-1,TRBJ2-2,24,CATSGTWGQGSEKAGGRDTGELFF,TGTGCCACCAGTGGGACGTGGGGACAGGGGTCGGAGAAAGCGGGAGGGCGCGACACCGGGGAGCTGTTTTTT
-,-,TRBV2,TRBJ2-1,13,CASGLFRDNEQFF,TGTGCCAGCGGACTATTTCGGGACAATGAGCAGTTCTTC
-,TRBD2,TRBV24-1,TRBJ2-1,13,CATSDPLAGGQFF,TGTGCCACCAGTGATCCGCTAGCGGGAGGCCAGTTCTTC
-,TRBD1,TRBV2,TRBJ2-7,12,CASSPQGYEQYF,TGTGCCAGCAGTCCACAGGGGTACGAGCAGTACTTC
-,-,TRBV2,TRBJ2-7,12,CASNQGPYEQYF,TGTGCCAGCAACCAGGGTCCCTACGAGCAGTACTTC
-,TRBD1,TRBV16,TRBJ1-1,15,CASTQGGEPNTEAFF,TGTGCCAGCACCCAGGGGGGGGAACCTAACACTGAAGCTTTCTTT
-,TRBD1,TRBV27,TRBJ2-7,19,CASSLFWGLGGQGPYEQYF,TGTGCCAGCAGTTTATTTTGGGGGCTCGGGGGACAGGGCCCTTACGAGCAGTACTTC
-,TRBD1,TRBV11-2,TRBJ2-2,14,CASSWDRGSGELFF,TGTGCCAGCAGCTGGGACAGGGGGTCCGGGGAGCTGTTTTTT
once,TRBD1,TRBV30,TRBJ1-4,14,CAWSVWDRSEKLFF,TGTGCCTGGAGTGTCTGGGACAGGAGTGAAAAACTGTTTTTT
once,TRBD1,TRBV19,TRBJ2-7,15,CASSRGTGGFRKQYF,TGTGCCAGTAGTAGAGGGACAGGGGGGTTTAGAAAGCAGTACTTC